This is a list of T cell receptor beta chains from one sample in a study of graft-versus-host responses after intestinal transplantation. Using immunoSEQ multiplex PCR, the repertoire was profiled, and TCRdb retains in-frame clones only, with some absent. The table records about 15,000 clones, 67% of them present only once. This sample comprised ileum tissue, obtained 650 to 700 days after intestinal transplantation. These receptors all come from a human patient who received an intestinal transplant, so some T cells may come from the graft donor. The CDR3 runs from the conserved cysteine through the conserved F or W. D genes are given only for firm matches. Some rows have no size entry. The others give once, few or many, or a class for an expanded clone.

j_call d_call cdr3_length v_call clone_size cdr3_aa cdr3_nt
TRBJ1-6 - 14 TRBV11-2 few CASSLTSGDSPLHF TGTGCCAGCAGCTTAACATCAGGGGATTCACCCCTCCACTTT
TRBJ2-7 TRBD2 14 TRBV11-2 once CASSTTSGGYEQYF TGTGCCAGCAGCACCACTAGCGGGGGCTACGAGCAGTACTTC
TRBJ1-4 - 16 TRBV5-1 - CASTPGGGPLNEKLFF TGCGCCAGCACCCCCGGGGGGGGCCCCCTTAATGAAAAACTGTTTTTT
TRBJ2-2 TRBD2 13 TRBV19 - CATGTTNTGELFF TGTGCCACCGGGACTACTAACACCGGGGAGCTGTTTTTT
TRBJ2-7 TRBD1 14 TRBV19 - CASNPTGAAVEQYF TGTGCCAGTAACCCGACAGGGGCTGCAGTCGAGCAGTACTTC
TRBJ1-1 - 20 TRBV9 - CASSPPLGGISNQRNTEAFF TGTGCCAGCAGCCCACCCTTGGGGGGTATATCTAACCAACGGAACACTGAAGCTTTCTTT
TRBJ2-3 TRBD2 15 TRBV6-4 - CASSDQRGAADTQYF TGTGCCAGCAGTGACCAGCGGGGGGCCGCCGATACGCAGTATTTT
TRBJ2-3 - 15 TRBV4-3 - CASSVAGTSTDTQYF TGCGCCAGCAGCGTGGCCGGGACTAGCACAGATACGCAGTATTTT
TRBJ2-2 - 16 TRBV29-1 - CSVFLAEGTKAGELFF TGCAGCGTTTTTTTGGCGGAGGGAACAAAGGCCGGGGAGCTGTTTTTT
TRBJ1-1 - 14 TRBV6-1 few CASSGQSPNTEAFF TGTGCCAGCAGTGGACAGTCCCCGAACACTGAAGCTTTCTTT
TRBJ1-1 TRBD1 15 TRBV18 few CASSPDRGQYTEAFF TGTGCCAGCTCACCGGACAGGGGGCAGTACACTGAAGCTTTCTTT
TRBJ1-6 TRBD1 14 TRBV19 few CASRSRTGNSPLHF TGTGCCAGTAGAAGCAGGACAGGGAATTCACCCCTCCACTTT
TRBJ2-7 TRBD1 13 TRBV4-1 - CASTRTGSGEQYF TGCGCCAGCACAAGGACAGGGTCCGGTGAGCAGTACTTC
TRBJ2-5 TRBD2 14 TRBV5-1 - CASSPLGGGETQYF TGCGCCAGCAGCCCCCTCGGGGGGGGAGAGACCCAGTACTTC
TRBJ2-3 - 10 TRBV7-2 - CASSSNTQYF TGTGCCAGCAGCTCAAATACGCAGTATTTT
TRBJ2-3 TRBD2 19 TRBV4-3 few CASSQDWPGRASGLDTQYF TGCGCCAGCAGCCAAGACTGGCCTGGTAGGGCTAGCGGCCTTGATACGCAGTATTTT
TRBJ2-3 - 14 TRBV6-4 few CASSDRGQPNTQYF TGTGCCAGCAGTGACCGAGGGCAACCCAATACGCAGTATTTT